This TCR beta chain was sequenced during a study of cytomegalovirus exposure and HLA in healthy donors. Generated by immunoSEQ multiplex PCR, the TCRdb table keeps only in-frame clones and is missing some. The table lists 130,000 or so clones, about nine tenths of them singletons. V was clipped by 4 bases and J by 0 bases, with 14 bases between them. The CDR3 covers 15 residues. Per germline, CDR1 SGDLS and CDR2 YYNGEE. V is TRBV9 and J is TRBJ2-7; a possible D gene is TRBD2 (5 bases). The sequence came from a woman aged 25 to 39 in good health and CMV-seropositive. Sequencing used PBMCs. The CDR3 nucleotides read TGTGCCAGCAGCTCATCCTTTAGCGCCTCCTACGAGCAGTACTTC. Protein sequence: CASSSSFSASYEQYF.